Listed below are T cell receptor beta chains from one sample, sequenced in a study of control samples from healthy donors and cancer patients. TCRdb's table, derived via immunoSEQ multiplex PCR, lists solely in-frame clones and lacks some. The profile covers 150,000 or so clones, with around 88% appearing a single time and more than 1.5% taken by the ten largest. Sequenced: blood. Receptors originate from a man aged 18 to 30 in good health. Each CDR3 is given with its conserved first and last residue. A D gene is named only where the DNA matches it firmly. Where a row states a size, it is once, few, many or the class of an expanded clone; other rows omit it.

D,V,size,J,CDR3,DNA
NA,TRBV7-2,NA,TRBJ2-7,CASTRGSSYEQYF,TGTGCCAGTACCAGGGGCAGCTCCTACGAGCAGTACTTC
NA,TRBV28,few,TRBJ2-3,CASSTPGVDTQYF,TGTGCCAGCAGTACTCCAGGGGTTGATACGCAGTATTTT
NA,TRBV7-9,NA,TRBJ1-1,CASSFRGDEAFF,TGTGCCAGCAGCTTTAGGGGGGATGAAGCTTTCTTT
TRBD1,TRBV19,NA,TRBJ2-7,CASSADRVGAYEQYF,TGTGCCAGTAGTGCGGACAGGGTAGGGGCCTACGAGCAGTACTTC
NA,TRBV30,NA,TRBJ2-1,CAWGRGSLNAIDEQFF,TGTGCCTGGGGGCGAGGTTCCCTAAATGCGATCGATGAGCAGTTCTTC
NA,TRBV5-6,NA,TRBJ2-7,CASSSSGQQGEQYF,TGTGCCAGCAGCTCCTCCGGGCAGCAGGGCGAGCAGTACTTC
NA,TRBV4-1,NA,TRBJ1-2,CASSQGGGANYGYTF,TGCGCCAGCAGCCAAGGCGGGGGAGCTAACTATGGCTACACCTTC
NA,TRBV4-2,NA,TRBJ1-3,CASSQDLGSSGNTIYF,TGTGCCAGCAGCCAAGATTTGGGTTCCTCTGGAAACACCATATATTTT
NA,TRBV3-1/TRBV3-2,NA,TRBJ2-3,CASSQDRDTQYF,TGTGCCAGCAGCCAAGACCGGGATACGCAGTATTTT
NA,TRBV4-3,NA,TRBJ2-2,CASSQVVQNTGELFF,TGCGCCAGCAGCCAAGTTGTCCAGAACACCGGGGAGCTGTTTTTT
NA,TRBV6-5,NA,TRBJ2-3,CASKLDVEGGDTQYF,TGTGCCAGCAAGCTCGACGTCGAGGGGGGAGATACGCAGTATTTT
TRBD1,TRBV18,NA,TRBJ2-1,CASSPRTGENEQFF,TGTGCCAGCTCACCACGGACAGGGGAGAATGAGCAGTTCTTC
NA,TRBV18,NA,TRBJ1-1,CASSSTGSTEAFF,TGTGCCAGCTCATCCACAGGCTCCACTGAAGCTTTCTTT
NA,TRBV11-2,once,TRBJ1-2,CASSLDLSGDDNYGYTF,TGTGCCAGCAGCTTAGATCTTTCAGGAGATGATAACTATGGCTACACCTTC
NA,TRBV19,NA,TRBJ2-7,CASSMTGGPSEQYF,TGTGCCAGTAGTATGACAGGAGGGCCCTCCGAGCAGTACTTC
NA,TRBV6-5,NA,TRBJ1-5,CASSSDSHSQHF,TGTGCCAGCAGTTCGGACAGCCATTCCCAGCATTTT
NA,TRBV6-6,NA,TRBJ1-1,CASSHTMNTEAFF,TGTGCCAGCAGTCATACCATGAACACTGAAGCTTTCTTT
TRBD1,TRBV28,once,TRBJ2-7,CASSLPGGSYEQYF,TGTGCCAGCAGTTTACCAGGGGGCTCCTACGAGCAGTACTTC
TRBD1,TRBV7-9,NA,TRBJ2-7,CASSLVPRDRGEQYF,TGTGCCAGCAGCTTAGTTCCCCGGGACAGGGGCGAGCAGTACTTC
TRBD1,TRBV6-5,NA,TRBJ2-3,CASRRDRDTDTQYF,TGTGCCAGCAGAAGGGACAGGGACACAGATACGCAGTATTTT
NA,TRBV19,NA,TRBJ2-7,CASSQALNSAYEQYF,TGTGCCAGTAGTCAAGCCCTTAACTCCGCCTACGAGCAGTACTTC
NA,TRBV29-1,NA,TRBJ1-2,CSVEDRSGRPNYGYTF,TGCAGCGTTGAAGATCGATCGGGCAGACCTAACTATGGCTACACCTTC
NA,TRBV7-9,NA,TRBJ1-1,CASSSWTANTEAFF,TGTGCCAGCAGCTCTTGGACGGCGAACACTGAAGCTTTCTTT
NA,TRBV7-9,NA,TRBJ2-3,CASSRTVLDTDTQYF,TGTGCCAGCAGCAGGACCGTCCTTGACACAGATACGCAGTATTTT
NA,TRBV20-1,NA,TRBJ1-1,CSASLTPSEAFF,TGCAGTGCTAGTCTGACGCCGTCAGAAGCTTTCTTT
NA,TRBV6-5,NA,TRBJ1-1,CASTQGIVNTEAFF,TGTGCCAGCACTCAGGGTATCGTGAACACTGAAGCTTTCTTT
NA,TRBV6-6,NA,TRBJ1-6,CASSYPGSLHF,TGTGCCAGCAGCTACCCCGGGTCCCTCCACTTT
NA,TRBV19,NA,TRBJ2-3,CASSIGGSEGDTQYF,TGTGCCAGTAGTATTGGGGGGAGTGAGGGAGATACGCAGTATTTT
NA,TRBV5-4,once,TRBJ2-5,CASSGGGTPRQETQYF,TGTGCCAGCAGCGGGGGGGGCACGCCGAGACAAGAGACCCAGTACTTC
NA,TRBV2,NA,TRBJ2-5,CASSTSYQETQYF,TGTGCCAGCAGTACTAGCTACCAAGAGACCCAGTACTTC
NA,TRBV19,NA,TRBJ2-5,CASSISPPGRETQYF,TGTGCCAGTAGTATAAGCCCTCCCGGGAGAGAGACCCAGTACTTC
TRBD2,TRBV7-8,NA,TRBJ2-3,CASSKLAGGPFDTQYF,TGTGCCAGCAGCAAACTAGCGGGGGGGCCCTTCGATACGCAGTATTTT
NA,TRBV11-3,NA,TRBJ2-1,CASSLARGGSYNEQFF,TGTGCCAGCAGCTTAGCCAGGGGGGGCTCCTACAATGAGCAGTTCTTC
NA,TRBV5-4,NA,TRBJ2-1,CASSLDPVGEQFF,TGTGCCAGCAGCTTGGACCCCGTTGGTGAGCAGTTCTTC
NA,TRBV7-9,NA,TRBJ2-1,CASSAGTSSYNEQFF,TGTGCCAGCAGCGCCGGGACCTCCTCCTACAATGAGCAGTTCTTC
NA,TRBV28,once,TRBJ1-2,CASSFSGAAPNYGYTF,TGTGCCAGCAGTTTCTCAGGCGCCGCCCCGAACTATGGCTACACCTTC
NA,TRBV28,NA,TRBJ1-1,CASTPVRGGGNTEAFF,TGTGCCAGCACCCCAGTGCGGGGGGGTGGGAACACTGAAGCTTTCTTT
NA,TRBV7-9,NA,TRBJ2-7,CASSPPGGYEQYF,TGTGCCAGCAGCCCCCCCGGGGGCTACGAGCAGTACTTC
NA,TRBV6-2/TRBV6-3,NA,TRBJ2-3,CASSMGMDTQYF,TGTGCCAGCAGTATGGGCATGGATACGCAGTATTTT
TRBD1,TRBV27,NA,TRBJ1-6,CASRGQGARGYNSPLHF,TGTGCCAGCAGGGGACAGGGGGCGCGGGGATATAATTCACCCCTCCACTTT
NA,TRBV4-3,NA,TRBJ1-2,CASSQGTWRANYGYTF,TGCGCCAGCAGCCAAGGGACATGGCGAGCTAACTATGGCTACACCTTC
NA,TRBV6-2/TRBV6-3,NA,TRBJ1-5,CASSHDSNQPQHF,TGTGCCAGCAGCCACGACAGTAATCAGCCCCAGCATTTT
TRBD1,TRBV18,NA,TRBJ2-2,CASSPRTGKNTGELFF,TGTGCCAGCTCACCAAGGACAGGGAAGAACACCGGGGAGCTGTTTTTT
NA,TRBV6-4,NA,TRBJ2-1,CASADSGIDDEQFF,TGTGCCAGCGCGGACAGTGGGATTGACGATGAGCAGTTCTTC
TRBD2,TRBV7-2,NA,TRBJ2-5,CASSLYRGGQETQYF,TGTGCCAGCAGCCTTTACCGGGGGGGCCAGGAGACCCAGTACTTC
NA,TRBV7-2,NA,TRBJ2-3,CASSLPGQAQYF,TGTGCCAGCAGCCTCCCGGGGCAGGCGCAGTATTTT
NA,TRBV4-2,NA,TRBJ1-4,CASSRQRAELFF,TGTGCCAGCAGCCGCCAGCGGGCGGAACTGTTTTTT
TRBD2,TRBV9,NA,TRBJ2-2,CASSAPQGREGGELFF,TGTGCCAGCAGCGCCCCACAGGGCCGGGAGGGCGGGGAGCTGTTTTTT
TRBD1,TRBV29-1,NA,TRBJ2-1,CSVDGLDRGRRNEQFF,TGCAGCGTTGACGGCCTGGACAGGGGGCGAAGGAATGAGCAGTTCTTC
NA,TRBV7-6,NA,TRBJ1-3,CASSFDSSPGNTIYF,TGTGCCAGCAGCTTTGACAGTTCCCCCGGAAACACCATATATTTT
NA,TRBV18,NA,TRBJ2-3,CASSPRGTDTQYF,TGTGCCAGCTCACCGAGGGGGACAGATACGCAGTATTTT
TRBD1,TRBV29-1,NA,TRBJ1-2,CSVEAFEGQGGFYGYTF,TGCAGCGTTGAAGCTTTCGAGGGACAGGGAGGTTTCTATGGCTACACCTTC
TRBD1,TRBV4-2,NA,TRBJ1-2,CASSQGDREDYGYTF,TGTGCCAGCAGCCAAGGTGACAGGGAGGACTATGGCTACACCTTC
NA,TRBV2,once,TRBJ1-4,CASSATGFNEKLFF,TGTGCCAGCAGTGCGACAGGATTTAATGAAAAACTGTTTTTT
NA,TRBV6-5,NA,TRBJ2-5,CASSYSGTIQETQYF,TGTGCCAGCAGTTACAGTGGGACAATCCAAGAGACCCAGTACTTC
TRBD1,TRBV5-1,NA,TRBJ1-1,CASSPGRRDRGRTEAFF,TGCGCCAGCAGCCCCGGGAGGAGAGACAGGGGGCGTACTGAAGCTTTCTTT
TRBD2,TRBV4-1,NA,TRBJ2-1,CASSQQLAGGQYNEQFF,TGCGCCAGCAGCCAACAATTAGCGGGGGGCCAATACAATGAGCAGTTCTTC
TRBD2,TRBV10-3,NA,TRBJ2-2,CAISERLAGGPDTGELFF,TGTGCCATCAGTGAGCGACTAGCGGGGGGGCCGGACACCGGGGAGCTGTTTTTT
NA,TRBV28,NA,TRBJ1-5,CASSRSDSARQPQHF,TGTGCCAGCAGCCGATCGGACAGCGCAAGGCAGCCCCAGCATTTT